A single sample is the source of the 30 T cell receptor beta chains below, sequenced in a study of cytomegalovirus exposure and HLA in healthy donors. PCR employed 60 Vbeta and 13 Jbeta primers. TCRdb's copy holds only in-frame clones and misses some; the assay was immunoSEQ multiplex PCR. The table shows 130,000 to 150,000 clones, with about 86% occurring only once. Specimen: PBMCs. These receptors were taken from a man aged 40-50 years in good health and CMV-seropositive.

The chain couples TRBV5-1 to TRBJ1-4, with a possible D match to TRBD1 (5 bases). CDR1 SGHRS and CDR2 YFSETQ come from the germline V gene. The CDR3 length is 15 residues. V shed 0 bases and J shed 3 bases, with 9 bases lying between them. The CDR3 is CASSLGLGANEKLFF. DNA for the CDR3: TGCGCCAGCAGCTTGGGCCTAGGGGCTAATGAAAAACTGTTTTTT.

This chain links TRBV7-3 with TRBJ2-1; D remains unclear. V was trimmed by 2 bases and J by 0 bases, leaving 8 bases between them. Germline V gene lookup returns CDR1 SGHTA and CDR2 FQGTGA. This CDR3 region has 15 residues. This CDR3 is CASSLGPGSYNEQFF. The CDR3, as DNA: TGTGCCAGCAGCTTAGGGCCTGGCTCCTACAATGAGCAGTTCTTC.

The genes are TRBV5-1 and TRBJ2-5; 10 nucleotides align to TRBD2. With V trimmed by 4 bases and J by 2 bases, 2 bases remained unmatched. There are 14 residues in the CDR3. Germline V gene data show CDR1 as SGHRS and CDR2 as YFSETQ. In DNA form, the CDR3 reads TGCGCCAGCAGCATGGGACTAGCGCAAGAGACCCAGTACTTC. Translating gives CASSMGLAQETQYF.

CDR3 nucleotides: TGTGCCAGCTCACCGGGCGAAAAACTGTTTTTT. Translation gives CASSPGEKLFF. V is TRBV18 and J is TRBJ1-4; no clear D gene. The CDR3 sequence is 11 residues long. Trimming took 3 bases from V and 8 from J, leaving 4 bases between them. Germline CDR1 and CDR2: KGHSH and LQKENI.

The J gene is TRBJ2-1, the V gene TRBV27; TRBD2 agrees at 11 bases. Unmatched junction bases numbered 7, after V lost 5 bases and J lost 7 bases. Germline assignment: CDR1 MNHEY and CDR2 SMNVEV (reference sequence). This CDR3 region has 15 residues. The CDR3 DNA follows: TGTGCCAGCAGTATCGGGACTAGCGGTATGAATGAGCAGTTCTTC. It translates to CASSIGTSGMNEQFF.

This chain connects TRBV7-7 to TRBJ2-5; 8 nucleotides align to TRBD1. CDR3 size: 15 residues. Germline trimming cut 1 base from V and 6 bases from J; bases unmatched to any gene: 7. Germline V lookup: CDR1 SSHAT, CDR2 FNYEAQ (reference sequence). The CDR3 DNA sequence: TGTGCCAGCAGCTTAGGCTCAGGGGGCGGTAAGACCCAGTACTTC. Its protein is CASSLGSGGGKTQYF.

The chain links TRBV11-2 to TRBJ2-1; possibly TRBD2 for D (6 bases). Between the trimmed V and J ends, which lost 1 base and 0 bases, there was a span of 13 bases. Germline lookup yields CDR1 SGHAT and CDR2 FQNNGV. CDR3 length: 17 residues. The CDR3 here is CASSLVAVGSSYNEQFF. In nucleotides, the CDR3 is TGTGCCAGCAGCTTAGTAGCAGTCGGGAGCTCCTACAATGAGCAGTTCTTC.

This chain joins TRBV15 and TRBJ2-7; D gene uncertain. Trimming shortened V by 0 bases and J by 7 bases, and 7 bases separated the two germline ends. The CDR3 covers 12 residues. Germline CDR1 reads LNHNV; CDR2 reads YYDKDF (reference sequence). DNA for the CDR3: TGTGCCACCAGCAGAGATCGTCGGGAGCAGTACTTC. As protein: CATSRDRREQYF.

Comment on this clone: Distinct nucleotide sequences in the sample also encode this CDR3. V and J are TRBV5-1 and TRBJ2-3, with 8 bases fitting TRBD1. Germline CDR1 SGHRS, CDR2 YFSETQ. This CDR3 has 14 amino acids. Trimming at V came to 4 bases and at J to 5 bases, leaving 6 bases not matched to a gene. CDR3 sequence reads: CASSPGQEGDTQYF. CDR3 DNA: TGCGCCAGCAGCCCGGGACAGGAGGGAGATACGCAGTATTTT.

A few counts support this clone. The genes are TRBV30 and TRBJ2-5, with 13 nucleotides matching TRBD2. V shed 3 bases and J 1 base; nucleotides not matched to a gene: 26. This CDR3 region has 23 residues. Germline V CDR1 and CDR2: GTSNPN, SVGIG (reference sequence). This chain's CDR3 is CAWSRLRRRKGYGTSGIQETQYF. CDR3 DNA sequence: TGTGCCTGGAGCCGGCTAAGACGGCGAAAGGGATACGGGACTAGCGGGATCCAAGAGACCCAGTACTTC.

The V and J genes are TRBV6-4 and TRBJ1-2; 9 bases are shared with TRBD1. This CDR3 contains 13 residues. CDR1 is MRHNA, CDR2 SNTAGT, per germline. The ends lost 6 bases at V and 4 bases at J; junction bases unmatched: 3. CDR3 nucleotides: TGTGCCAGCAGCCGGGGACAGGGCTATGGCTACACCTTC. This translates into CASSRGQGYGYTF.

In its sample, this clone was seen a few times. The chain links TRBV7-9 to TRBJ1-4; the match to TRBD1 covers 11 bases. The CDR3 loop spans 14 amino acids. The V gene end was trimmed by 3 bases and the J gene end by 8 bases; junction bases not matched to a gene: 2. The germline CDR1 and CDR2 sequences are SEHNR and FQNEAQ (reference sequence). The CDR3 protein is CASSFGTGGEKLFF. CDR3 bases: TGTGCCAGCAGCTTTGGGACAGGGGGAGAAAAACTGTTTTTT.

This rearrangement joins TRBV27 to TRBJ1-2; D is possibly TRBD1 (6 bases). Trimming cost V 2 bases and J 7 bases, with 14 bases left between them. Germline CDR1 reads MNHEY; CDR2 reads SMNVEV (reference sequence). This CDR3 spans 14 amino acids. CDR3 amino acids: CASSLRGGALGYTF. In DNA, the CDR3 is TGTGCCAGCAGTTTACGCGGGGGCGCTCTTGGCTACACCTTC.

The chain has TRBV2 and TRBJ2-2; 7 positions agree with TRBD1. V lost 7 bases, J lost 2 bases, and 13 bases stayed unmatched. This CDR3 region has 17 residues. Germline V gene sequence: CDR1 SNHLY, CDR2 FYNNEI. Here the CDR3 reads CASTLQRTGVNTGELFF. The CDR3 DNA reads TGTGCCAGCACGCTACAACGAACAGGGGTAAACACCGGGGAGCTGTTTTTT.

This clone was found a few times. The chain uses TRBV7-2 and TRBJ2-7, with 8 bases lining up with TRBD2. The V gene's germline CDR1 is SGHTA and CDR2 FQGNSA. The CDR3 sequence is 16 residues long. Unmatched junction bases numbered 16, after V lost 7 bases and J lost 5 bases. CDR3 nucleotide sequence: TGTGCCAGCACCTCCGCTCCCGGGACTAGGCTCGACGAGCAGTACTTC. Amino acid sequence: CASTSAPGTRLDEQYF.

This chain uses TRBV7-9 with TRBJ1-4, with 7 bases aligning to TRBD1. Germline V CDR1 and CDR2: SEHNR, FQNEAQ (reference sequence). The V gene end was trimmed by 7 bases and the J gene end by 3 bases; junction bases not matched to a gene: 8. The CDR3 spans 15 residues. In DNA form, the CDR3 reads TGTGCCAGCACCCCAGGGGGGCCAGCTAATGAAAAACTGTTTTTT. Its translation: CASTPGGPANEKLFF. The whole variable domain, filled in from reference TRBV7-9 and TRBJ1-4, reads DTGVSQNPRHKITKRGQNVTFRCDPISEHNRLYWYRQTLGQGPEFLTYFQNEAQLEKSRLLSDRFSAERPKGSFSTLEIQRTEQGDSAMYLCASTPGGPANEKLFFGSGTQLSVL.

Only one count was recorded for this clone. The V gene is TRBV7-9, the J gene TRBJ1-1; TRBD1 is a possible D gene (6 bases). V was pared by 3 bases and J by 0 bases, with 14 bases between. Germline V gene sequence: CDR1 SEHNR, CDR2 FQNEAQ (reference sequence). The CDR3 consists of 16 residues. Here the CDR3 reads CASSFPAYRVNTEAFF. CDR3 coding DNA: TGTGCCAGCAGCTTTCCAGCCTACAGGGTGAACACTGAAGCTTTCTTT.

The chain carries TRBV9 and TRBJ2-7, with a possible D match to TRBD2 (6 bases). The CDR3 is 14 residues long. V was pared by 2 bases and J by 7 bases, with 16 bases between. The germline gives CDR1 SGDLS, CDR2 YYNGEE. CDR3 DNA: TGTGCCAGCAGCGTTGACGGGTCTGGGAGGGAGCAGTACTTC. It is translated as CASSVDGSGREQYF.

The V gene is TRBV6-1, the J gene TRBJ2-5; 8 bases line up with TRBD2. The V segment lost 5 bases and the J segment 5 bases; nucleotides outside the gene matches: 4. CDR3 length: 13 amino acids. Germline V gene sequence: CDR1 MNHNS, CDR2 SASEGT. The CDR3: CASSPREGETQYF. As DNA, the CDR3 is TGTGCCAGCAGTCCTCGGGAGGGGGAGACCCAGTACTTC.

V is TRBV7-2 and J is TRBJ1-5; D remains ambiguous. The CDR3 extends over 15 amino acids. Trimming stripped 5 bases from V and 0 bases from J, with 11 bases between. In germline, CDR1 is SGHTA, CDR2 FQGNSA. In nucleotides, the CDR3 is TGTGCCAGCAGCCCCCAGTCACATAGCAATCAGCCCCAGCATTTT. Translation gives CASSPQSHSNQPQHF.

V usage is TRBV9 and J usage is TRBJ2-5; 16 nucleotides match TRBD2. Germline CDR1 SGDLS, CDR2 YYNGEE. V dropped 0 bases and J dropped 5; count of bases not matched to a gene: 4. The CDR3 is 17 residues long. The CDR3 DNA follows: TGTGCCAGCAGCGTAGAACTGGGACTAGCGGGGGGGGAGACCCAGTACTTC. Translating gives CASSVELGLAGGETQYF.

The V and J genes are TRBV19 and TRBJ1-6; D perhaps matches TRBD1 (6 bases). The CDR3 has 13 amino acids. Trimming took off 6 bases at V and 4 bases at J, with 7 bases between the two ends. Germline assignment: CDR1 LNHDA and CDR2 SQIVND (reference sequence). CDR3 loop: CASSQGYNSPLHF. CDR3 DNA: TGTGCCAGTAGCCAGGGGTATAATTCACCCCTCCACTTT.

The chain links TRBV7-2 to TRBJ2-5; 14 bases fit TRBD2. Judging by the DNA end, TRBJ2-7 fits better; the J call may be wrong. The CDR3 loop spans 14 amino acids. Germline lookup yields CDR1 SGHTA and CDR2 FQGNSA. CDR3: CASKTSGRAYEQYF. The CDR3 DNA follows: TGTGCCAGCAAGACTAGCGGGAGGGCCTACGAGCAGTACTTC.

This clone was detected a few times. The rearrangement links TRBV5-1 to TRBJ1-1; D gene unclear. This CDR3 contains 12 residues. V lost 1 base, J lost 10 bases, and 11 bases lay in between. Looked up from germline, CDR1 is SGHRS and CDR2 is YFSETQ. This CDR3 is CASSLNGGPAFF. The CDR3 DNA reads TGCGCCAGCAGCTTGAATGGTGGCCCAGCTTTCTTT.

This clone was detected only a few times. J is TRBJ2-2 and V is TRBV19, with a possible D match to TRBD1 (6 bases). V lost 8 bases, J lost 1 base, and 11 bases lay in between. Germline loops: CDR1 LNHDA, CDR2 SQIVND (reference sequence). CDR3 length: 14 residues. CDR3 DNA sequence: TGTGCCAGTGCCGGGACATGGAACACCGGGGAGCTGTTTTTT. Translation: CASAGTWNTGELFF.

V usage is TRBV9 and J usage is TRBJ2-3; no firm D call. Germline CDR1 is SGDLS and CDR2 is YYNGEE. The CDR3 totals 14 residues. V was pared by 6 bases and J by 0 bases, with 11 bases between. In nucleotides, the CDR3 is TGTGCCAGCACCGCCAGGCCCAGCACAGATACGCAGTATTTT. It codes for CASTARPSTDTQYF.

V and J are TRBV19 and TRBJ1-1; TRBD1 matches at 8 bases. Unmatched junction bases numbered 5, after V lost 4 bases and J lost 1 base. Per the germline V gene, CDR1 is LNHDA and CDR2 is SQIVND (reference sequence). The CDR3 sequence is 15 residues long. CDR3 DNA: TGTGCCAGTAGTACCAGGGGGCCTAGGAACACTGAAGCTTTCTTT. Its translation is CASSTRGPRNTEAFF. Together with reference TRBV19 and TRBJ1-1, the CDR3 gives the full variable domain: DGGITQSPKYLFRKEGQNVTLSCEQNLNHDAMYWYRQDPGQGLRLIYYSQIVNDFQKGDIAEGYSVSREKKESFPLTVTSAQKNPTAFYLCASSTRGPRNTEAFFGQGTRLTVV.

The rearrangement joins TRBV29-1 to TRBJ1-1; weak D call: TRBD1 (6 bases). This CDR3 is 11 amino acids long. The V and J ends lost 6 bases and 11 bases respectively, with 16 bases between them. Per the germline V gene, CDR1 is SQVTM and CDR2 is ANQGSEA. The CDR3 sequence is CSVSTGGQAFF. In DNA form, the CDR3 reads TGCAGCGTATCGACAGGCGGGCAGGCTTTCTTT. Filled out from reference TRBV29-1 and TRBJ1-1, the complete variable domain reads SAVISQKPSRDICQRGTSLTIQCQVDSQVTMMFWYRQQPGQSLTLIATANQGSEATYESGFVIDKFPISRPNLTFSTLTVSNMSPEDSSIYLCSVSTGGQAFFGQGTRLTVV.

The CDR3 DNA is TGCAGCGGTTCCCGTTTGAACACTGAAGCTTTCTTT. As protein: CSGSRLNTEAFF. The chain joins TRBV29-1 to TRBJ1-1; D is ambiguous. Trimming took 7 bases from V and 0 from J, leaving 9 bases between them. The germline gives CDR1 SQVTM, CDR2 ANQGSEA. The CDR3 totals 12 residues.

This chain connects TRBV6-1 to TRBJ1-1, with D possibly being TRBD1 (5 bases). The CDR3 runs 13 residues. The germline V gene encodes CDR1 MNHNS and CDR2 SASEGT. Trimming stripped 4 bases from V and 1 base from J, with 7 bases between. The CDR3: CASSVRENTEAFF. In nucleotides, the CDR3 is TGTGCCAGCAGTGTCAGGGAGAACACTGAAGCTTTCTTT.